This TCR beta chain originates from a study of blood T cell repertoires in COVID-19. Study context: Sample material is recorded as cDNA or gDNA derived from T cells, B-cell-depleted T cells, or PBMCs.

CDR3 length: 13 amino acids. V was shortened by 6 bases and J by 4 bases, with 12 bases between the two germline ends. Germline V gene lookup returns CDR1 SNHLY and CDR2 FYNNEI. Per the authors' pipeline: Reference gene primer amplification gave nucleated cell count estimates. Only in-frame clones appear in the TCRdb table, and some are missing; sequencing was by immunoSEQ multiplex PCR. V, J and clone size are taken as reported in that table, and D and trimming were inferred from the DNA itself. The table lists approximately 110,000 clones, less than 85% of them singletons. The chain combines TRBV2 with TRBJ2-5, with a possible D match to TRBD1 (5 bases). The material sequenced was peripheral blood. The sequence was obtained from an older man with active or convalescent COVID-19. CDR3 amino acids: CASSAGNRETQYF. CDR3 coding DNA: TGTGCCAGCAGCGCAGGGAATAGAGAGACCCAGTACTTC.